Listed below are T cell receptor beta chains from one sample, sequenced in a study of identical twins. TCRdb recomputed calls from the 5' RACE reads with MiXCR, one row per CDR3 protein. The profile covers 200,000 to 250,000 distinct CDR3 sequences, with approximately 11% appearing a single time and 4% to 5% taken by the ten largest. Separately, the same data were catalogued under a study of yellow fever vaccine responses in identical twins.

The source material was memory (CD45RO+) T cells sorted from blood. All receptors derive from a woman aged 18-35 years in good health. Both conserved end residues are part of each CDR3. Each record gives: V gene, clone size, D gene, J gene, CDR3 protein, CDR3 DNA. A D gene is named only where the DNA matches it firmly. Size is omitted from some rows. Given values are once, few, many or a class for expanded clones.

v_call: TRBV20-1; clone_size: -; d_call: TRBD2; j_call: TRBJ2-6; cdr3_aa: CSARVPSGRASGANVLTF; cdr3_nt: TGCAGTGCTAGAGTTCCTAGCGGGAGGGCCTCTGGGGCCAACGTCCTGACTTTC
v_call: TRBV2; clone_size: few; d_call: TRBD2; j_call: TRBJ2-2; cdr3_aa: CASRGGGANTGELFF; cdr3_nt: TGTGCCAGCAGGGGCGGGGGTGCGAACACCGGGGAGCTGTTTTTT
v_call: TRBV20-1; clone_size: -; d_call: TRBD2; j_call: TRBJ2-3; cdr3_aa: CSASPPSGRRTQYF; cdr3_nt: TGCAGTGCTAGCCCCCCTAGCGGGAGAAGAACGCAGTATTTT
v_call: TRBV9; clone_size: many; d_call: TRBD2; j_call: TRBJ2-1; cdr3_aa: CASSVIAGEPYNEQFF; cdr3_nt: TGTGCCAGCAGCGTGATAGCGGGAGAACCCTACAATGAGCAGTTCTTC
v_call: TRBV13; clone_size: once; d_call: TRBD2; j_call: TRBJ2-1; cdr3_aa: CASSVAGGLSNEQFF; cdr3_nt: TGTGCCAGCAGCGTAGCGGGAGGATTAAGCAATGAGCAGTTCTTC
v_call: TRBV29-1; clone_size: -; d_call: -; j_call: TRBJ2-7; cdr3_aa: CSVSGLRSYEQYF; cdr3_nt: TGCAGCGTGTCGGGACTTCGCTCCTACGAGCAGTACTTC
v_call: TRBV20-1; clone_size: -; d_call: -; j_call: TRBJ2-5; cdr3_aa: CSVEETLNSETQYF; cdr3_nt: TGCAGTGTTGAGGAGACTTTGAATTCAGAGACCCAGTACTTC
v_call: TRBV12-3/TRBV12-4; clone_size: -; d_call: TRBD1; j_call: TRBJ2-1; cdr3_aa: CASSPLTGNEQFF; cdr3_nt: TGTGCCAGCAGTCCCCTGACAGGGAATGAGCAGTTCTTC
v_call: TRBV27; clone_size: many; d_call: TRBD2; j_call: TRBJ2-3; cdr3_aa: CASGRLRGDTDTQYF; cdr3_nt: TGTGCCAGCGGCCGCCTGCGGGGGGATACAGATACGCAGTATTTT
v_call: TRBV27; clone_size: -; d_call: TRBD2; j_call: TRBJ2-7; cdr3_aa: CASSLSFGGWKEQYF; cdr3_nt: TGTGCCAGCAGTTTATCGTTCGGGGGGTGGAAGGAGCAGTACTTC
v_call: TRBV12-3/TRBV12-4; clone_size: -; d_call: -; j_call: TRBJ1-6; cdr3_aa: CASSNKNRNSPLHF; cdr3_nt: TGTGCCAGCAGTAACAAGAACAGAAATTCACCCCTCCACTTT
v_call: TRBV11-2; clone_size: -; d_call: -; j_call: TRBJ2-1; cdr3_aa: CASSSSLASEQFF; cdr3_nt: TGTGCCAGCAGCTCTAGTCTCGCGTCTGAGCAGTTCTTC
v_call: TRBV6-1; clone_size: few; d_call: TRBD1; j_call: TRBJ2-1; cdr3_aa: CASSKGQGNNEQFF; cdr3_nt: TGTGCCAGCAGTAAGGGACAGGGGAACAATGAGCAGTTCTTC
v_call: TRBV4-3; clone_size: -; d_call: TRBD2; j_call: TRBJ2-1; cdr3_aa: CASSQDWTSGSNEQFF; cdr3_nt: TGCGCCAGCAGCCAAGACTGGACTAGCGGGAGCAATGAGCAGTTCTTC
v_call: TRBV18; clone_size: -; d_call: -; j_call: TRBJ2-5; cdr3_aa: CASSPPSETGVQYF; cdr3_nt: TGTGCCAGCTCACCACCGTCGGAGACTGGAGTCCAGTACTTC
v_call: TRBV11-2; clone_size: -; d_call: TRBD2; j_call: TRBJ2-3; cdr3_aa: CASSRTSGSVTGTQYF; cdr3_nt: TGTGCCAGCAGCCGGACTAGCGGGAGCGTCACAGGTACGCAGTATTTT
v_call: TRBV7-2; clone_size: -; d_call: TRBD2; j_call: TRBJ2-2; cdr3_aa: CASSLKGTSGITGELFF; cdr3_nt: TGTGCCAGCAGCCTGAAAGGGACTAGCGGGATCACCGGGGAGCTGTTTTTT
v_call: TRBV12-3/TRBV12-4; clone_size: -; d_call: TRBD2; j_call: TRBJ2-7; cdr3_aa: CASSLGTSAEQYF; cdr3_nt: TGTGCCAGCAGTTTAGGGACTAGCGCCGAGCAGTACTTC
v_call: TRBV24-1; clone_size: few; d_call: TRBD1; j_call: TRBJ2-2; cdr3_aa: CATQGSIGELFF; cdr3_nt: TGTGCCACACAGGGGTCTATCGGGGAGCTGTTTTTT
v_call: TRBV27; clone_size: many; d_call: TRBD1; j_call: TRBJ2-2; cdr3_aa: CASSPTQGAGELFF; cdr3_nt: TGTGCCAGCAGTCCCACACAGGGGGCCGGGGAGCTGTTTTTT
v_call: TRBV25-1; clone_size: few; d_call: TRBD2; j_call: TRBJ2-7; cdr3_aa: CASSETGLATYEQYF; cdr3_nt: TGTGCCAGCAGTGAAACGGGACTAGCGACCTACGAGCAGTACTTC
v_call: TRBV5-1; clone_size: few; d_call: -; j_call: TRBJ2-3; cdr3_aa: CASSLPADTQYF; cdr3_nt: TGCGCCAGCAGCTTGCCCGCAGATACGCAGTATTTT
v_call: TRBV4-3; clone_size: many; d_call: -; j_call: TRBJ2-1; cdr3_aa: CASSKTGALSNEQFF; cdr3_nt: TGCGCCAGCAGCAAGACAGGTGCTCTTTCTAATGAGCAGTTCTTC
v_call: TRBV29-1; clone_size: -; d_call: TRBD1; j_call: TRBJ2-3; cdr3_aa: CSVRVTGEVSDTQYF; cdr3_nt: TGCAGCGTTAGGGTGACAGGGGAGGTTTCAGATACGCAGTATTTT
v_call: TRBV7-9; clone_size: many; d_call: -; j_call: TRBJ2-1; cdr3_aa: CASSLVQTVYNEQFF; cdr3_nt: TGTGCCAGCAGCTTAGTACAGACAGTTTACAATGAGCAGTTCTTC
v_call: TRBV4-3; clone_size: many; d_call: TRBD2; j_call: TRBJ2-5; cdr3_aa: CASSPSGGALETQYF; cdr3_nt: TGCGCCAGCAGTCCGTCGGGGGGGGCCCTGGAGACCCAGTACTTC
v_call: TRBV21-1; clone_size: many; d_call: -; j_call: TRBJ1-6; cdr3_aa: CASSKGRKKYYNSPLHF; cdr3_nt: TGTGCCAGCAGCAAAGGCCGGAAGAAATACTATAATTCACCCCTCCACTTT
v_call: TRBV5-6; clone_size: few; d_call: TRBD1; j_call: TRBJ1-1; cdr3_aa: CASSSTGVMNTEAFF; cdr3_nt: TGTGCCAGCAGTTCGACAGGGGTCATGAACACTGAAGCTTTCTTT
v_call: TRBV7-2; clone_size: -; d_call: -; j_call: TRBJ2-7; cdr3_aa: CASSSELGGAYEQYF; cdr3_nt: TGTGCCAGCAGCTCCGAACTAGGAGGGGCTTACGAGCAGTACTTC
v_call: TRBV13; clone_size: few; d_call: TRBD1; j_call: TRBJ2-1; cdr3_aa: CASSLSLRQGPYNEQFF; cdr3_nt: TGTGCCAGCAGCTTAAGTTTAAGACAGGGCCCCTACAATGAGCAGTTCTTC
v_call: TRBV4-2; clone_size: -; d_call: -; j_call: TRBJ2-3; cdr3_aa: CASSQEGTGPRYF; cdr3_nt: TGTGCCAGCAGCCAAGAAGGCACGGGGCCGCGGTATTTT
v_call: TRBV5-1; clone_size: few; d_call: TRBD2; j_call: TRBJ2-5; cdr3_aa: CASSLNSGITETQYF; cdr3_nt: TGCGCCAGCAGCTTGAATAGCGGGATTACAGAGACCCAGTACTTC
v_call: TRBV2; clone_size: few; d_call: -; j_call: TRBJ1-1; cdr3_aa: CASSILGETEAFF; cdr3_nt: TGTGCCAGCAGTATACTAGGGGAAACTGAAGCTTTCTTT
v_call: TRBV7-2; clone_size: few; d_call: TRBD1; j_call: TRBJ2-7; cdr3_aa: CASSSPRGQLYEQYF; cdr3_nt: TGTGCCAGCAGCTCCCCCCGGGGACAGCTCTACGAGCAGTACTTC
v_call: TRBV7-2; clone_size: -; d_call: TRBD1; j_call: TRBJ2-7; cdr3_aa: CASTATGMYEQYF; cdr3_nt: TGTGCCAGCACCGCGACAGGGATGTACGAGCAGTACTTC
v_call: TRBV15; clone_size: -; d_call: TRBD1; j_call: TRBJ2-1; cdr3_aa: CATSRGQGVSNEQFF; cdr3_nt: TGTGCCACCAGCAGAGGACAGGGAGTCTCCAATGAGCAGTTCTTC
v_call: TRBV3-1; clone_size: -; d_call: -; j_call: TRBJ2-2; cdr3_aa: CASSQDLLSVGELFF; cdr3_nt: TGTGCCAGCAGCCAAGATCTCTTGTCGGTCGGGGAGCTGTTTTTT
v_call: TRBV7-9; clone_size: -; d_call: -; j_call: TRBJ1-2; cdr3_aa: CASSLAGYGYGYTF; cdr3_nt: TGTGCCAGCAGCTTAGCCGGGTACGGCTATGGCTACACCTTC
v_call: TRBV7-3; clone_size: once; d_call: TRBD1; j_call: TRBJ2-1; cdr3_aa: CASSLGQGWGSYNEQFF; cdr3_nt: TGTGCCAGCAGCTTGGGACAGGGTTGGGGCTCCTACAATGAGCAGTTCTTC
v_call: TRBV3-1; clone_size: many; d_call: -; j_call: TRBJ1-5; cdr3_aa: CASSQDRGNQPQHF; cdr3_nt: TGTGCCAGCAGCCAAGATAGGGGAAATCAGCCCCAGCATTTT
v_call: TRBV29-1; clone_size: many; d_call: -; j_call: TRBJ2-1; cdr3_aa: CSVEVEQFF; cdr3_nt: TGCAGCGTTGAAGTAGAGCAGTTCTTC
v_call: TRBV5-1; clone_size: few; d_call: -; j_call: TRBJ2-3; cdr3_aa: CASSLGAKTDTQYF; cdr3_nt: TGCGCCAGCAGCTTGGGAGCAAAAACAGATACGCAGTATTTT
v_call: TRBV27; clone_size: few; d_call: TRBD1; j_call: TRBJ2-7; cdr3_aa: CASSLGTGPYEQYF; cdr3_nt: TGTGCCAGCAGTTTAGGGACAGGCCCCTACGAGCAGTACTTC
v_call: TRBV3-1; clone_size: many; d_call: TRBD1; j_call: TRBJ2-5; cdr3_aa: CASSQGLGQGGETQYF; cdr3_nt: TGTGCCAGCAGCCAAGGATTGGGACAGGGGGGAGAGACCCAGTACTTC
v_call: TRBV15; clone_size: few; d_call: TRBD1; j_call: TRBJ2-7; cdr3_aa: CATSLQGAYEQYF; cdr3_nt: TGTGCCACCAGCCTTCAGGGGGCCTACGAGCAGTACTTC
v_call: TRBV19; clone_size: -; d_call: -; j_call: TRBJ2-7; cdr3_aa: CASREGEAVDEQYF; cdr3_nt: TGTGCCAGCCGCGAGGGGGAGGCCGTGGATGAGCAGTACTTC
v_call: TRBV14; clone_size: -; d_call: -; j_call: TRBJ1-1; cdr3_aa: CASSRWTDMNTEAFF; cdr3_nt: TGTGCCAGCAGCCGATGGACAGACATGAACACTGAAGCTTTCTTT
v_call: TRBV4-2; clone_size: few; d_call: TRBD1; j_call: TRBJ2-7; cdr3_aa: CASSQDVGTGRLEQYF; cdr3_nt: TGTGCCAGCAGCCAAGATGTCGGGACAGGGCGCTTGGAGCAGTACTTC
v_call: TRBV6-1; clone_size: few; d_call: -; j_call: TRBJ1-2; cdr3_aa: CASTLGGVLGYTF; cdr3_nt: TGTGCCAGCACCTTGGGGGGGGTTTTGGGCTACACCTTC
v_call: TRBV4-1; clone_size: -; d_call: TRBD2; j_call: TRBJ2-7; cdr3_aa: CASSQPTSGRWYEQYF; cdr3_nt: TGCGCCAGCAGCCAGCCGACTAGCGGGAGGTGGTACGAGCAGTACTTC
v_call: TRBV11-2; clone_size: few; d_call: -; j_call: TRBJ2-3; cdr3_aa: CASSLVASTDTQYF; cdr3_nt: TGTGCCAGCAGCTTAGTTGCTAGCACAGATACGCAGTATTTT
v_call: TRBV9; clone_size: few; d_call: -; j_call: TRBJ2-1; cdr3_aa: CASSVRGAYNEQFF; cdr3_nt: TGTGCCAGCAGCGTAAGGGGGGCGTACAATGAGCAGTTCTTC
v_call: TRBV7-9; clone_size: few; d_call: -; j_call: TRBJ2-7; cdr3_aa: CASSSQGQNYEQYF; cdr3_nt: TGTGCCAGCAGCTCCCAAGGACAGAACTACGAGCAGTACTTC
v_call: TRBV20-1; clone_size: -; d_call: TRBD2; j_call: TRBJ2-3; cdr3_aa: CSARAPSGGSDTQYF; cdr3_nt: TGCAGTGCTAGGGCTCCTAGCGGGGGCTCAGATACGCAGTATTTT
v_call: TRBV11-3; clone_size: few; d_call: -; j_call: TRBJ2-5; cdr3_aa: CASSPYEGWETQYF; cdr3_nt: TGTGCCAGCAGCCCCTATGAGGGGTGGGAGACCCAGTACTTC